These T cell receptor beta chains were read from a single sample in a study of CXCR3-negative and CXCR3-positive naive CD8 T cells. TCRdb re-called the 5' RACE reads and shows each CDR3 protein once, DNA omitted. Its table records 70,000 to 95,000 distinct CDR3 sequences. What was sequenced was naive CXCR3- CD8+ T cells from blood. The receptors originated from a human donor in good health. Some clones in this sample may be carry-over from other donors' samples. Each CDR3 is given with its conserved first and last residue.

v_gene,j_gene,CDR3aa
TRBV28,TRBJ1-5,CASSWGQGSNQPQHF
TRBV7-9,TRBJ2-7,CASSLDSRGIPYF
TRBV5-6,TRBJ2-7,CATTVGQENSYEQYF
TRBV6-5,TRBJ1-2,CASSYSLDYGYTF
TRBV23-1,TRBJ2-1,CASSQGSPGQGDGSYYNEQFF
TRBV5-1,TRBJ1-1,CASSQGRPREEAFF
TRBV5-5,TRBJ2-7,CASSPQLAETYEQYF
TRBV28,TRBJ2-6,CASRRDRDSSGANVLTF
TRBV5-5,TRBJ1-2,CASSPGAGFYGYTF
TRBV29-1,TRBJ2-3,CSGNLLLSQDTQYF
TRBV9,TRBJ1-5,CASSTGGALGPQHF
TRBV27,TRBJ2-1,CASSLSSGNYYNEQFF
TRBV3-1,TRBJ2-5,CASSRETSSGQYF